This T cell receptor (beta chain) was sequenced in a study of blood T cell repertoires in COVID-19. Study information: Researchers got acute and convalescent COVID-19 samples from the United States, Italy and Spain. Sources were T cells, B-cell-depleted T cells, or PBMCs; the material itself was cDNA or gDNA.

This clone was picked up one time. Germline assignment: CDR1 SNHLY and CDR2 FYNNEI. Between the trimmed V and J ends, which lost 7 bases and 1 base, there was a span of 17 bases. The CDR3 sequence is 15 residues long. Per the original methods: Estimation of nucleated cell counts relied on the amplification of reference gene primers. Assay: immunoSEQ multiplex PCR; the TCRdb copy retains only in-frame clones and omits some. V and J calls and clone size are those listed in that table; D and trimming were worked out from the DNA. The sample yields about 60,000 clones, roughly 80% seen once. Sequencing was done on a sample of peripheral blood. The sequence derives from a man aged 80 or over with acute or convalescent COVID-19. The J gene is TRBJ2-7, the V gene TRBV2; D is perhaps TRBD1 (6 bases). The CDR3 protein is CASTVLATGSYEQYF. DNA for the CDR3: TGTGCCAGCACGGTACTCGCGACAGGTTCCTACGAGCAGTACTTC.